This TCR beta chain was sequenced in a study of regulatory T cells in long-lasting Graves disease. Overall study context: Persistent Graves' disease meant over 5 years of antithyroid drugs with positive TSH receptor antibodies.

CDR1 is SGHTA, CDR2 FQGNSA, per germline. This CDR3 has 16 residues. This clonotype was counted between two and nine times. Its specificity is unknown. An end of the junction differs from the germline gene, which may be a read error. Study-wide results and limits: Persistent-disease Graves' patients showed less TCR diversity than new cases. Clonotypes that were public and shared totalled 2,741 in persistent patients versus approximately 970 in new patients. TRBV28, TRBJ1-2 and TRBJ2-5 emerged as the favored segments in persistent disease.

For TCR beta, libraries came from iRepertoire HTBI primers and Arm-PCR of CDR3 regions. TCRdb re-called the multiplex PCR reads through MiXCR, storing one row per CDR3 protein. The table includes hundreds of thousands of distinct CDR3 sequences, about a fifth detected once. Time point noted: persistent/refractory GD, antithyroid drugs over 5 years with positive TRAb. Scientists built the TCR library using RNA that was extracted from PBMCs. Sequenced material: peripheral blood mononuclear cells (PBMCs), taken when the disease was refractory, from a patient treated with antithyroid drugs. This receptor was taken from a female donor with Graves disease. The chain carries TRBV7-2 and TRBJ2-7, with 11 bases fitting TRBD1. As DNA, the CDR3 is TGCGCCAGCAGCCAAGACTTCGGACAGGGGGCGAACGAGCAGTACTTC. Translated: CASSQDFGQGANEQYF.